Below, 22 T cell receptor beta chains from the same sample are listed, as sequenced in a study of blood T cells in healthy people across ages. For the second PCR, which ran for about 6 to 11 cycles, a sample-barcoded 5' primer and a J-beta primer mix were used. TCRdb reprocessed the 5' RACE reads via MiXCR and lists one record per CDR3 protein. The sample includes 870,000 or so distinct CDR3 sequences, more than 25% seen only once; the top ten take around a sixth. The sequencing sample was made of blood. The source of these receptors is a woman older than 75 in good health.

This clonotype was found a few times. This may arise from a read error, as a much more abundant clone is one base away. The V call is TRBV28, the J call TRBJ2-6; D not certain. This CDR3 has 13 residues. The germline gives CDR1 MDHEN, CDR2 SYDVKM. Trimming pared 6 bases from V and 2 bases from J, leaving 5 bases between. The CDR3 region is CASRFTGANVLTF. CDR3 in DNA: TGTGCCAGCAGGTTTACTGGGGCCAACGTCCTGACTTTC.

This clonotype was seen only a few times. The rearrangement joins TRBV4-2 to TRBJ2-2; 12 bases are shared with TRBD2. Germline V gives CDR1 LGHNA, CDR2 YNFKEQ. After removal of 2 bases from V and 6 bases from J, the junction contained 10 bases not matched to a gene. The CDR3 has 18 amino acids. The CDR3 loop is CASSQKGLAGILPGELFF. The CDR3 coding sequence is TGTGCCAGCAGCCAAAAAGGACTAGCGGGGATCCTACCCGGGGAGCTGTTTTTT.

Worth noting for this clonotype: Since the CDR3 does not end with the conserved phenylalanine or tryptophan, this likely comes from a read error. It is unclear where the CDR3 begins or ends on the DNA, so no DNA is shown, and the CDR3 is as TCRdb lists it. The V and J genes are TRBV12-3 or TRBV12-4 and TRBJ2-3; TRBD1 reflects the table's D call only, with no check against the DNA. Both ends counted, the CDR3 spans 15 residues. CDR3 region: CASGGSKGNTDTQYS.

This clonotype was detected only a few times. V gene TRBV18 combines with J gene TRBJ1-5; 10 bases line up with TRBD1. Losses at the gene ends were 6 bases for V and 7 bases for J; bases not matched to a gene: 6. The germline V gene has CDR1 KGHSH and CDR2 LQKENI. This CDR3 has 14 residues. The CDR3 spells CASSLGQGEQPQHF. The CDR3 DNA follows: TGTGCCAGCTCCCTTGGACAGGGGGAGCAGCCCCAGCATTTT.

Note on this clonotype: A read error is possible here, since a much larger clone lies one base away. This chain uses TRBV7-8 with TRBJ2-7, with 8 nucleotides matching TRBD1. Germline CDR1 reads SGHVS; CDR2 reads FQNEAQ. The CDR3 runs to 15 residues. CDR3 sequence: CASSPTDRGNYGQYF. The CDR3 DNA reads as TGTGCCAGCAGCCCTACTGACAGGGGAAACTACGGGCAGTACTTC.

The V gene is TRBV12-3 or TRBV12-4, the J gene TRBJ2-3, with 10 bases lining up with TRBD1. V gave up 7 bases and J gave up 1 base; unmatched junction bases: 8. The CDR3 sequence is 16 residues long. The CDR3 bases are TGTGCCAGCAATCAACCTGGACAGGGGGGCACAGATACGCAGTATTTT. This gives the protein CASNQPGQGGTDTQYF.

This clonotype was seen at least ten times. The CDR3 sequence: CASSRDLMGQVKAKNIQYF. CDR3 coding DNA: TGTGCCAGCAGCAGGGACTTAATGGGACAGGTGAAGGCCAAAAACATTCAGTACTTC. This chain connects TRBV9 to TRBJ2-4; 8 bases agree with TRBD1. This CDR3 is built from 19 residues. Germline CDR1 SGDLS, CDR2 YYNGEE. V dropped 4 bases and J dropped 1; count of bases not matched to a gene: 16. The full variable domain, completed using reference TRBV9 and TRBJ2-4, is DSGVTQTPKHLITATGQRVTLRCSPRSGDLSVYWYQQSLDQGLQFLIQYYNGEERAKGNILERFSAQQFPDLHSELNLSSLELGDSALYFCASSRDLMGQVKAKNIQYFGAGTRLSVL.

This clonotype has a count of ten or more. This sequence joins TRBV5-1 and TRBJ1-2, with D unclear. The V gene lost 5 bases and the J gene lost 6 bases, with 17 bases spanning the gap. The CDR3 is 14 amino acids. Germline CDR1 and CDR2: SGHRS and YFSETQ. The CDR3 DNA reads TGCGCCAGCAGAGTGTCAGAGAAGAGCCATGGCTACACCTTC. Its translation: CASRVSEKSHGYTF. The entire variable domain, with the rest obtained from reference TRBV5-1 and TRBJ1-2, is as follows: KAGVTQTPRYLIKTRGQQVTLSCSPISGHRSVSWYQQTPGQGLQFLFEYFSETQRNKGNFPGRFSGRQFSNSRSEMNVSTLELGDSALYLCASRVSEKSHGYTFGSGTRLTVV.

This clonotype was found a few times. This may be a read error, as it is one base from a much larger clone. The rearrangement links TRBV10-2 to TRBJ2-7; 8 positions agree with TRBD2. Trimming took 5 bases from V and 4 from J; bases not matched to a gene: 10. Germline values: CDR1 WSHSY, CDR2 SAAADI. The CDR3 sequence is 15 residues long. The CDR3 is CASSYRGGGRYEQYF. The CDR3 coding sequence is TGCGCCAGCAGTTACCGGGGCGGGGGGCGTTACGAGCAGTACTTC.

This clonotype was detected once. The chain uses TRBV2 and TRBJ2-7; D might be TRBD2 (6 bases). Per germline, CDR1 SNHLY and CDR2 FYNNEI. Trimming stripped 3 bases from V and 7 bases from J, with 13 bases between. This CDR3 region has 13 residues. The CDR3 loop reads CASSEASGGEQYF. DNA for the CDR3: TGTGCCAGCAGTGAGGCGAGCGGAGGGGAGCAGTACTTC. Filled out from reference TRBV2 and TRBJ2-7, the complete variable domain reads EPEVTQTPSHQVTQMGQEVILRCVPISNHLYFYWYRQILGQKVEFLVSFYNNEISEKSEIFDDQFSVERPDGSNFTLKIRSTKLEDSAMYFCASSEASGGEQYFGPGTRLTVT.

Many counts were recorded for this clonotype. J is TRBJ2-5 and V is TRBV10-3, with TRBD1 as a possible D gene (5 bases). The germline gives CDR1 ENHRY, CDR2 SYGVKD. V dropped 6 bases and J dropped 1 base, with 6 bases sitting between them. CDR3 length: 12 residues. CDR3 in amino acids: CAIRGLQETQYF. The CDR3, as DNA: TGTGCCATCAGGGGGCTCCAAGAGACCCAGTACTTC.

There are many counts of this clonotype. The chain carries TRBV12-3 or TRBV12-4 and TRBJ2-6, with D perhaps TRBD1 (5 bases). The CDR3 runs to 15 residues. V was cut by 2 bases and J by 4 bases, with 9 bases left in between. In DNA, the CDR3 is TGTGCCAGCAGTTTAAGGGGTGTGGGGGCCAACGTCCTGACTTTC. Encoded protein: CASSLRGVGANVLTF.

Comment on this clonotype: A read error may be the cause here, since a much bigger clone is one base away. This chain joins TRBV7-2 and TRBJ1-6, with TRBD1 identical over 7 bases. The CDR3 extends over 14 amino acids. Germline loops: CDR1 SGHTA, CDR2 FQGNSA. The CDR3 reads CANSSRGSNSPLHF. The CDR3 DNA reads TGTGCCAACAGCTCCAGGGGGAGCAATTCACCCCTCCACTTT.

To note about this clonotype: The junction departs from germline at one end; a sequencing error may be responsible. The rearrangement uses TRBV6-5 and TRBJ2-4; the D gene could be TRBD1 or TRBD2 (5 bases each). This CDR3 has 14 amino acids. The germline V gene has CDR1 MNHEY and CDR2 SVGAGI. This CDR3 is CASSSPGRTYEQCF. The CDR3 region has the DNA TGTGCCAGCAGCTCTCCGGGACGGACCTACGAGCAGTGCTTT.

This clonotype was seen at least ten times. The genes are TRBV20-1 and TRBJ2-7; D remains ambiguous. This CDR3 is built from 12 residues. Germline V gene data show CDR1 as DFQATT and CDR2 as SNEGSKA (reference sequence). Between the trimmed V and J ends, which lost 7 bases and 5 bases, there was a span of 15 bases. The CDR3 sequence is CSVLPVGHEQYF. The CDR3 DNA reads TGCAGTGTTCTCCCCGTAGGGCACGAGCAGTACTTC.

This clonotype appeared many times. This sequence joins TRBV27 and TRBJ2-6; possibly TRBD1 for D (5 bases). Germline V gene lookup returns CDR1 MNHEY and CDR2 SMNVEV (reference sequence). With 2 bases removed from V and 0 bases from J, the gap between germline ends came to 11 bases. The CDR3 is 17 residues long. The CDR3 region is CASSLRPGYSGANVLTF. In nucleotides, the CDR3 is TGTGCCAGCAGTTTACGTCCAGGGTACTCTGGGGCCAACGTCCTGACTTTC.

J is TRBJ1-1 and V is TRBV18, with TRBD1 as a possible D gene (6 bases). The ends were cut back, 3 bases at V and 3 bases at J, with 17 bases in the middle. The CDR3 totals 16 residues. The V gene's germline CDR1 is KGHSH and CDR2 LQKENI. The CDR3 coding sequence is TGTGCCAGCTCACCCCAAGGCGGGGGCCAGGACACTGAAGCTTTCTTT. Residues: CASSPQGGGQDTEAFF.

A note on this clonotype: A read error may account for a junction end that differs from germline. This chain links TRBV5-4 with TRBJ2-2; perhaps TRBD2 as D (5 bases). This CDR3 has 15 residues. From germline, CDR1 is SGHNT and CDR2 YYREEE (reference sequence). Written as DNA, the CDR3 is TGTGCCAGCAGCTTGGGGGGATCAAGCACCGGGGAGCGGTTTTTT. It is translated as CASSLGGSSTGERFF.

V and J are TRBV9 and TRBJ2-1; tentatively, D is TRBD1 (6 bases). With 0 bases removed from V and 1 base from J, the gap between germline ends came to 8 bases. Germline-derived CDR1 and CDR2 are SGDLS and YYNGEE. CDR3 size: 15 residues. CDR3 loop: CASSVVQGSYNEQFF. The CDR3 DNA reads TGTGCCAGCAGCGTAGTACAGGGTTCCTACAATGAGCAGTTCTTC. The variable domain in full, completed from reference TRBV9 and TRBJ2-1, reads DSGVTQTPKHLITATGQRVTLRCSPRSGDLSVYWYQQSLDQGLQFLIQYYNGEERAKGNILERFSAQQFPDLHSELNLSSLELGDSALYFCASSVVQGSYNEQFFGPGTRLTVL.

The V call is TRBV15, the J call TRBJ2-7, with D possibly matching TRBD2 (5 bases). V was cut by 0 bases and J by 3 bases, with 6 bases left in between. This CDR3 has 13 amino acids. CDR1 LNHNV and CDR2 YYDKDF come from the germline V gene (reference sequence). CDR3 coding DNA: TGTGCCACCAGCAGAGATCGGGACTACGAGCAGTACTTC. It is translated as CATSRDRDYEQYF.

This clonotype has a handful of counts. Just one base apart from a much larger clone, this may be a read error. The chain joins TRBV20-1 to TRBJ2-5; the D gene is possibly TRBD2 (5 bases). CDR1 is DFQATT and CDR2 is SNEGSKA in the germline V gene (reference sequence). This CDR3 contains 12 residues. V lost 0 bases to trimming and J lost 11 bases, with 13 bases between them. The CDR3 region is CSARDQTTEQYF. In DNA form, the CDR3 reads TGCAGTGCTAGAGATCAGACTACAGAGCAGTACTTC.

Of note for this clonotype: An end of the junction does not agree with germline; a read error may underlie this. The chain employs TRBV18 and TRBJ2-5, with 9 bases fitting TRBD1. CDR1 and CDR2 from the germline V gene are KGHSH and LQKENI. The CDR3 is 14 residues long. The CDR3, as DNA: TGTGCCAGCTCACCGGACAGGGGCCAAGAGACCCGGTACTTC. Its translation is CASSPDRGQETRYF.